Listed here are 29 T cell receptor beta chains from one sample, sequenced in a study of blood T cell repertoires in COVID-19. Produced via immunoSEQ multiplex PCR; TCRdb's table is partial and in-frame only. The data hold 300,000 to 400,000 clones, with 89% observed a single time. The sequenced sample was PBMCs or T cells enriched from blood (not recorded which). The receptors originated from a man in his sixties who had recovered from COVID-19.

The V call is TRBV6-5, the J call TRBJ1-5; D may be TRBD1 (6 bases). The CDR3 consists of 15 residues. Germline assignment: CDR1 MNHEY and CDR2 SVGAGI. The ends were cut back, 0 bases at V and 6 bases at J, with 12 bases in the middle. CDR3 protein: CASSYSDSTSQPQHF. In DNA form, the CDR3 reads TGTGCCAGCAGTTACTCGGACAGTACTTCTCAGCCCCAGCATTTT.

The chain links TRBV5-5 to TRBJ2-2; no reliable D call. The V and J ends lost 0 bases and 1 base respectively, with 7 bases between them. The CDR3 has 15 residues. Per the germline V gene, CDR1 is SGHKS and CDR2 is YYEKEE (reference sequence). In nucleotides, the CDR3 is TGTGCCAGCAGCTTGGGGCTCATGAACACCGGGGAGCTGTTTTTT. It specifies CASSLGLMNTGELFF.

CDR3 sequence reads: CASSPGQGSGSSYNEQFF. DNA of the CDR3: TGTGCCAGTAGTCCTGGACAGGGGAGCGGGAGCTCCTACAATGAGCAGTTCTTC. The V and J genes are TRBV19 and TRBJ2-1; D is possibly TRBD1 (9 bases). The CDR3 spans 18 residues. Looked up from germline, CDR1 is LNHDA and CDR2 is SQIVND (reference sequence). V was trimmed by 5 bases and J by 0 bases, leaving 20 bases between them.

In its sample, this clone was seen a few times. The chain combines TRBV28 with TRBJ1-1; no definite D call. Germline V CDR1 and CDR2: MDHEN, SYDVKM. V gave up 8 bases and J gave up 2 bases, with 12 bases separating them. The CDR3 is made up of 13 amino acids. The CDR3 loop reads CASFIPGNTEAFF. The CDR3 DNA follows: TGTGCCAGCTTCATCCCAGGAAACACTGAAGCTTTCTTT.

The chain recombines TRBV28 with TRBJ2-7; no definite D call. The CDR3 has 14 amino acids. Trimming removed 4 bases from V and 1 base from J, with 11 bases in between. Germline values: CDR1 MDHEN, CDR2 SYDVKM. The CDR3 region is CASSSVLGSYEQYF. For the CDR3, the DNA is TGTGCCAGCAGTTCTGTGCTAGGTTCCTACGAGCAGTACTTC.

V is TRBV9 and J is TRBJ2-2; 15 bases map to TRBD2. The germline gives CDR1 SGDLS, CDR2 YYNGEE. The CDR3 is 17 amino acids. Trimming removed 3 bases from V and 4 bases from J; junction bases left unmatched: 4. CDR3 protein: CASSGGTSGRLTGELFF. CDR3 DNA: TGTGCCAGCAGCGGGGGGACTAGCGGGAGGCTCACCGGGGAGCTGTTTTTT.

This clone was found a few times. This sequence joins TRBV6-5 and TRBJ2-7; tentative D call: TRBD1 (6 bases). There are 13 residues in the CDR3. The germline V gene encodes CDR1 MNHEY and CDR2 SVGAGI. V was trimmed by 3 bases and J by 6 bases, leaving 12 bases between them. The CDR3 coding sequence is TGTGCCAGCAGTTATGCTACAGGGACCGAGCAGTACTTC. This gives the protein CASSYATGTEQYF.

V and J are TRBV6-5 and TRBJ1-1; 9 nucleotides match TRBD1. With V trimmed by 6 bases and J by 2 bases, 7 bases remained unmatched. Germline CDR1 and CDR2: MNHEY and SVGAGI. The CDR3 contains 15 residues. In nucleotides, the CDR3 is TGTGCCAGCAGCCTCACAGGGGGCGTTAACACTGAAGCTTTCTTT. Amino acids: CASSLTGGVNTEAFF.

This chain links TRBV3-1 (or the pseudogene TRBV3-2) with TRBJ2-2, with a possible D match to TRBD1 (6 bases). Germline V gene lookup returns CDR1 LGHDT and CDR2 YNNKEL (reference sequence). This CDR3 spans 17 amino acids. Deletions cut 0 bases from V and 5 bases from J, with 16 bases between. In DNA form, the CDR3 reads TGTGCCAGCAGCCAAGATTTGGCCAGGGGATGGACCGGGGAGCTGTTTTTT. This codes for CASSQDLARGWTGELFF.

The rearrangement uses TRBV19 and TRBJ2-1; D is possibly TRBD1 (5 bases). Trimming took 4 bases from V and 5 from J, leaving 12 bases between them. Germline CDR1 and CDR2: LNHDA and SQIVND (reference sequence). The CDR3 has 14 amino acids. In DNA form, the CDR3 reads TGTGCCAGTAGTAGGGCCTACAGGAACAATGAGCAGTTCTTC. Amino acids: CASSRAYRNNEQFF.

V gene TRBV2 combines with J gene TRBJ2-3, with TRBD2 matching 7 bases. V dropped 4 bases and J dropped 2; count of bases not matched to a gene: 9. CDR3 length: 16 residues. CDR1 SNHLY and CDR2 FYNNEI come from the germline V gene. CDR3 sequence (DNA): TGTGCCAGCAGTGCGGTAGGAGCGGGACCCACAGATACGCAGTATTTT. It is translated as CASSAVGAGPTDTQYF.

The chain joins TRBV19 to TRBJ2-3; TRBD2 matches 12 bases. CDR1 is LNHDA and CDR2 is SQIVND in the germline V gene (reference sequence). The CDR3 contains 20 residues. V shed 6 bases, J shed 3 bases, and the junction held 19 bases outside the gene matches. The CDR3 DNA reads as TGTGCCAGTAGGCCAGACCTCAGACGACTAGCGGGAGAAGGAACAGATACGCAGTATTTT. The encoded protein is CASRPDLRRLAGEGTDTQYF.

This rearrangement joins TRBV3-1 (or the pseudogene TRBV3-2) to TRBJ2-2; perhaps TRBD2 as D (5 bases). V was shortened by 5 bases and J by 6 bases, with 10 bases between the two germline ends. Looked up from germline, CDR1 is LGHDT and CDR2 is YNNKEL (reference sequence). CDR3 length: 13 residues. The CDR3 DNA sequence: TGTGCCAGCAGCGCTAGCTACGCCGGGGAGCTGTTTTTT. Translation gives CASSASYAGELFF.

The chain joins TRBV11-1 to TRBJ2-2; 8 nucleotides align to TRBD1. The CDR3 is 16 amino acids. Germline values: CDR1 SGHAT, CDR2 FQDESV (reference sequence). J was trimmed by 6 bases and V by 5 bases; bases with no gene match: 11. DNA of the CDR3: TGTGCCAGCAGCCTGTACGGACAGGGAAAGGCCGGGGAGCTGTTTTTT. Its translation is CASSLYGQGKAGELFF.

The CDR3 reads CASSSPGGILPYEQYF. The CDR3 DNA is TGTGCCAGCAGTTCTCCCGGGGGAATCCTACCCTACGAGCAGTACTTC. The chain has TRBV28 and TRBJ2-7; possibly TRBD2 for D (6 bases). The CDR3 is 16 residues long. Trimming removed 4 bases from V and 2 bases from J, with 18 bases in between. CDR1 is MDHEN, CDR2 SYDVKM, per germline. Drawing the rest from reference TRBV28 and TRBJ2-7, the complete variable domain is DVKVTQSSRYLVKRTGEKVFLECVQDMDHENMFWYRQDPGLGLRLIYFSYDVKMKEKGDIPEGYSVSREKKERFSLILESASTNQTSMYLCASSSPGGILPYEQYFGPGTRLTVT.

This clone showed up just a few times. The rearrangement links TRBV7-3 to TRBJ2-2; 8 bases align to TRBD2. After removal of 5 bases from V and 5 bases from J, the junction contained 13 bases not matched to a gene. The germline V gene encodes CDR1 SGHTA and CDR2 FQGTGA. The CDR3 sequence is 17 residues long. This chain's CDR3 is CASSPHTGTGGTGELFF. The DNA for the CDR3 is TGTGCCAGCAGCCCCCACACGGGGACGGGAGGGACCGGGGAGCTGTTTTTT. The full variable domain, completed using reference TRBV7-3 and TRBJ2-2, is GAGVSQTPSNKVTEKGKYVELRCDPISGHTALYWYRQSLGQGPEFLIYFQGTGAADDSGLPNDRFFAVRPEGSVSTLKIQRTERGDSAVYLCASSPHTGTGGTGELFFGEGSRLTVL.

This clone is termed medium-sized. This chain uses TRBV3-1 (or the pseudogene TRBV3-2) with TRBJ2-3; 8 positions agree with TRBD2. J lost 0 bases, V lost 1 base, and 9 bases had no gene match. Germline V gene sequence: CDR1 LGHDT, CDR2 YNNKEL (reference sequence). CDR3 length equals 18 residues. CDR3 coding DNA: TGTGCCAGCAGCCAAGTTTGGAGGGAGCGGGAGAGCACAGATACGCAGTATTTT. Its protein is CASSQVWRERESTDTQYF.

The chain couples TRBV5-1 to TRBJ2-2, with 7 bases matching TRBD1. CDR3 length: 15 amino acids. The germline V gene encodes CDR1 SGHRS and CDR2 YFSETQ. After removal of 4 bases from V and 2 bases from J, the junction contained 5 bases not matched to a gene. Here the CDR3 reads CASSGGTANTGELFF. CDR3 nucleotides: TGCGCCAGCAGCGGTGGGACAGCCAACACCGGGGAGCTGTTTTTT.

The rearrangement links TRBV29-1 to TRBJ1-1; possible D gene TRBD1, 6 bases. CDR3 length equals 14 residues. Trimming pared 4 bases from V and 3 bases from J, leaving 15 bases between. Germline assignment: CDR1 SQVTM and CDR2 ANQGSEA. The CDR3 spells CSVGQGPGDTEAFF. CDR3 DNA sequence: TGCAGCGTTGGGCAGGGGCCCGGGGACACTGAAGCTTTCTTT.

The J gene is TRBJ2-5, the V gene TRBV7-2, with a tentative D call TRBD2 (7 bases). The CDR3 totals 14 residues. Trimming removed 5 bases from V and 4 bases from J, with 14 bases in between. Germline V gene data show CDR1 as SGHTA and CDR2 as FQGNSA. CDR3 sequence reads: CASSNRGAGETQYF. The CDR3 DNA reads as TGTGCCAGCAGCAACCGGGGGGCTGGAGAGACCCAGTACTTC.

V usage is TRBV11-2 and J usage is TRBJ2-5; D uncertain. Per the germline V gene, CDR1 is SGHAT and CDR2 is FQNNGV. V was shortened by 3 bases and J by 2 bases, with 7 bases between the two germline ends. The CDR3 extends over 13 amino acids. The CDR3 DNA reads TGTGCCAGCAGCTTCCGGAGACAAGAGACCCAGTACTTC. It encodes CASSFRRQETQYF.

The chain couples TRBV27 to TRBJ2-7; no clear D. In germline, CDR1 is MNHEY, CDR2 SMNVEV (reference sequence). The CDR3 sequence is 13 residues long. Between the trimmed V and J ends, which lost 4 bases and 2 bases, there was a span of 9 bases. The CDR3 spells CASSSGLPYEQYF. CDR3 sequence (DNA): TGTGCCAGCAGTTCCGGGTTACCCTACGAGCAGTACTTC.

This chain uses TRBV6-5 with TRBJ1-2, with unresolved D. Germline-derived CDR1 and CDR2 are MNHEY and SVGAGI. The CDR3 totals 12 residues. The V end lost 6 bases, the J end lost 8 bases, and 13 bases lay between the germline ends. CDR3 DNA: TGTGCCAGCAGGTATCCCGCTACCGGCTACACCTTC. As protein: CASRYPATGYTF.

The rearrangement uses TRBV7-2 and TRBJ2-7; the D is unclear. V lost 5 bases and J lost 2, with 16 bases in between. From germline, CDR1 is SGHTA and CDR2 FQGNSA. The CDR3 is made up of 15 amino acids. The CDR3, as DNA: TGTGCCAGCAGCCTCAGCCCAGCGTACGCCTACGAGCAGTACTTC. Its protein is CASSLSPAYAYEQYF. The whole variable domain, filled in from reference TRBV7-2 and TRBJ2-7, reads GAGVSQSPSNKVTEKGKDVELRCDPISGHTALYWYRQSLGQGLEFLIYFQGNSAPDKSGLPSDRFSAERTGGSVSTLTIQRTQQEDSAVYLCASSLSPAYAYEQYFGPGTRLTVT.

The chain joins TRBV4-1 to TRBJ1-1, with D possibly being TRBD1 (6 bases). Germline loops: CDR1 MGHRA, CDR2 YSYEKL. This CDR3 contains 16 residues. V was cut by 1 base and J by 0 bases, with 12 bases left in between. The CDR3 sequence is CASSQGTVDMNTEAFF. CDR3 in DNA: TGCGCCAGCAGCCAAGGGACAGTAGATATGAACACTGAAGCTTTCTTT.

The table lists this clone with a count of one. The chain joins TRBV3-1 (or the pseudogene TRBV3-2) to TRBJ1-2; 8 nucleotides match TRBD1. V was pared by 3 bases and J by 8 bases, with 14 bases of the junction left unmatched. The germline gives CDR1 LGHDT, CDR2 YNNKEL (reference sequence). The CDR3 has 16 amino acids. CDR3 loop: CASSHDPGGFMDGYTF. The CDR3 nucleotides are TGTGCCAGCAGCCACGATCCAGGGGGCTTCATGGACGGCTACACCTTC.

The chain joins TRBV11-2 to TRBJ2-7, with 7 bases matching TRBD2. Losses at the gene ends were 5 bases for V and 1 base for J; bases not matched to a gene: 5. CDR3 length equals 14 residues. Germline V gene lookup returns CDR1 SGHAT and CDR2 FQNNGV. CDR3 nucleotides: TGTGCCAGCAGCGATAGGACTAGTTCCTACGAGCAGTACTTC. This translates into CASSDRTSSYEQYF.

This rearrangement joins TRBV19 to TRBJ1-2; no reliable D call. Germline CDR1 and CDR2: LNHDA and SQIVND (reference sequence). The CDR3 consists of 12 residues. Between the trimmed V and J ends, which lost 5 bases and 3 bases, there was a span of 7 bases. The CDR3 nucleotides read TGTGCCAGTAGTGGGCCGTACTATGGCTACACCTTC. Translated, it gives CASSGPYYGYTF.

The V gene is TRBV28, the J gene TRBJ2-1, with TRBD1 identical over 7 bases. With 8 bases clipped from V and 7 bases from J, the junction kept 14 bases outside the gene matches. The CDR3 sequence is 15 residues long. Germline V CDR1 and CDR2: MDHEN, SYDVKM. The CDR3 sequence is CASLSPSRGQNEQFF. The CDR3 DNA follows: TGTGCCAGCCTCTCCCCGTCGAGGGGGCAGAATGAGCAGTTCTTC. The full variable domain, completed using reference TRBV28 and TRBJ2-1, is DVKVTQSSRYLVKRTGEKVFLECVQDMDHENMFWYRQDPGLGLRLIYFSYDVKMKEKGDIPEGYSVSREKKERFSLILESASTNQTSMYLCASLSPSRGQNEQFFGPGTRLTVL.